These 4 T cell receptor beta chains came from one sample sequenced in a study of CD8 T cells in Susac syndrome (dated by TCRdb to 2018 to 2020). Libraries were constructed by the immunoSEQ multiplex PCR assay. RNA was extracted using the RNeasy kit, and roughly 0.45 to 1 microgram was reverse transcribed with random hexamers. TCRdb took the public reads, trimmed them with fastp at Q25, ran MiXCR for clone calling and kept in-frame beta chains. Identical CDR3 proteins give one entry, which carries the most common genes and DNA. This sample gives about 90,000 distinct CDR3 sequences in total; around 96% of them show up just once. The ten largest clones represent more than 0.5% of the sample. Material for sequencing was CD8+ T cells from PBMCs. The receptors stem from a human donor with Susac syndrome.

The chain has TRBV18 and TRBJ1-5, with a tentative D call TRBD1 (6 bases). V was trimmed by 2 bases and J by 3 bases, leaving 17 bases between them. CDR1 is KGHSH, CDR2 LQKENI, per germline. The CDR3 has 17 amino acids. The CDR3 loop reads CASSPGHGTPFNQPQHF. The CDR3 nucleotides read TGTGCCAGCTCACCAGGCCACGGGACACCTTTCAATCAGCCCCAGCATTTT.

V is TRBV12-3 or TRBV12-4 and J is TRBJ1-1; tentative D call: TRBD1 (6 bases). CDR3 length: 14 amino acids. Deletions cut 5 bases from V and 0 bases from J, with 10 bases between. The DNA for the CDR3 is TGTGCCAGCAGTGCCGACAGGATGAACACTGAAGCTTTCTTT. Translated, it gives CASSADRMNTEAFF.

The CDR3 DNA reads as TGTGCCAGCAGCCAAGTCCGGACCGATGATTCACCCCTCCACTTT. This sequence encodes CASSQVRTDDSPLHF. The chain uses TRBV3-1 and TRBJ1-6; no clear D gene. V lost 1 base and J 8 bases, leaving 12 bases between the germline ends. The CDR3 contains 15 residues. The V gene's germline CDR1 is LGHDT and CDR2 YNNKEL (reference sequence).

CDR3: CASSPGTGGEWDIQYF. DNA of the CDR3: TGTGCCAGCAGCCCCGGGACAGGGGGCGAGTGGGACATTCAGTACTTC. This chain joins TRBV13 and TRBJ2-4; TRBD1 matches at 12 bases. CDR3 length equals 16 residues. The junction had 10 bases not matched to a gene; V was cut back by 5 bases and J by 8 bases. Per germline, CDR1 PRHDT and CDR2 FYEKMQ (reference sequence).